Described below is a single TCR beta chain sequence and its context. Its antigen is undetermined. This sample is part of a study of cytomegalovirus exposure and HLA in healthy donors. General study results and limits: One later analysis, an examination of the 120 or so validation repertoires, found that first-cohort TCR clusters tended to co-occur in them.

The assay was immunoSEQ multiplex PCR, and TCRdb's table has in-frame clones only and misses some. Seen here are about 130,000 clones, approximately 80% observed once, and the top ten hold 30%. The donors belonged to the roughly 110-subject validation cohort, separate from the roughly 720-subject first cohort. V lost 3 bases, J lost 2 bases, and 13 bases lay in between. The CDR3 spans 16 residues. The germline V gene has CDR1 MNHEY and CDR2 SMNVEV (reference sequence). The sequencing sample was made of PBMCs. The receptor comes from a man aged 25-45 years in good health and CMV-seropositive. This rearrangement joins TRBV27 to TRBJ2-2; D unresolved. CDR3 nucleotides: TGTGCCAGCAGTTTCCCATCCGGCGGCAACACCGGGGAGCTGTTTTTT. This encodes CASSFPSGGNTGELFF.